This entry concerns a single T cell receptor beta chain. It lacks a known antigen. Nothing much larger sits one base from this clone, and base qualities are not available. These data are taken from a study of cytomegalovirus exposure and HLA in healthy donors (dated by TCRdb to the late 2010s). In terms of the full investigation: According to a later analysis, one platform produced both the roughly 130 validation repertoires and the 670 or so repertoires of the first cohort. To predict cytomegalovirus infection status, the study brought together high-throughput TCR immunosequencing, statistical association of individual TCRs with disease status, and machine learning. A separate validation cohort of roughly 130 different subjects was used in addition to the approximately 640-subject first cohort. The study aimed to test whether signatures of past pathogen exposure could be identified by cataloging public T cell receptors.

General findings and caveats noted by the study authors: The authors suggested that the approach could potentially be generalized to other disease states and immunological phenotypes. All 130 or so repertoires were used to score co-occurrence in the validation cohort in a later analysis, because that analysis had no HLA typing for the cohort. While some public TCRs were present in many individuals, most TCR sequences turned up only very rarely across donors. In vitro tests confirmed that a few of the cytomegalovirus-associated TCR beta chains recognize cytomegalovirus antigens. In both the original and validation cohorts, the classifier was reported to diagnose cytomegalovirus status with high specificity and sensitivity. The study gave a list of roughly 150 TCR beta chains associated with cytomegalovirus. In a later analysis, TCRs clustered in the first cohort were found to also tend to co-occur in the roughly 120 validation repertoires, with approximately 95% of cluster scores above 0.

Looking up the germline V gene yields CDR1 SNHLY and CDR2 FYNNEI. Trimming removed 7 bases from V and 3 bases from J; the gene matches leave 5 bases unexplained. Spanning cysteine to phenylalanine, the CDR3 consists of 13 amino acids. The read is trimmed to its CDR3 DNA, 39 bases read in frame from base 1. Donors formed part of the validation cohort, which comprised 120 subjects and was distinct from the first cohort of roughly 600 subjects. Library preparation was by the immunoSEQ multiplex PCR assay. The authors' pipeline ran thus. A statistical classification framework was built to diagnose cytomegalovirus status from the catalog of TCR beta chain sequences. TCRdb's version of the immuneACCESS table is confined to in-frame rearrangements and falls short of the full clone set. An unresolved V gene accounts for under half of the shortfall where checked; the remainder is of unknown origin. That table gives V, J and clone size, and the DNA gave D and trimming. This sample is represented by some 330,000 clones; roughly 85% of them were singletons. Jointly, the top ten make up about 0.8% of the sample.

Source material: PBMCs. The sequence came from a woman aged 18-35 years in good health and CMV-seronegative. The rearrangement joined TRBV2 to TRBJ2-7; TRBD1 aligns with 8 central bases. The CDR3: CASTMTGVYEQYF. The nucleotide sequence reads TGTGCCAGCACTATGACAGGGGTCTACGAGCAGTACTTC.